This paragraph reports one T cell receptor beta chain. Its antigen has not been determined. One base away there is no much larger clone; base qualities are not given. The data originate from a study of T cells in localized non-small cell lung cancer (dated by TCRdb to 2019 to 2021). Study-wide context: The study analyzed T cell repertoires of 236 early-stage NSCLC patients, comparing tumors and uninvolved tumor-adjacent lungs. The cohort comprised approximately 240 treatment-naïve NSCLC patients with resected, localized lung tumors. A mean age of approximately 70 years was recorded for the NSCLC patients, of whom some 130 were male and about a hundred were female.

The paper's findings and limits, for the study overall: The highest T cell clonality was observed in uninvolved tumor-adjacent lung, where clonality exceeded that of tumor, suggesting that antigenic responses were more focused in uninvolved tumor-adjacent lung. Since the design was exploratory, TCR variables were selected using unadjusted p-values with no false-discovery rate correction. A median of roughly 60 of the top 100 tumor clones were detected in paired uninvolved adjacent lung, and some 30 of these tumor clones were also found among the top 100 clones of the paired uninvolved adjacent lung. Longer overall survival was associated with higher blood T cell density, whereas shorter survival was associated with higher adjacent-lung clonality. Because multi-region tumor sequencing was not done, intratumor heterogeneity could not be ruled out.

At diagnosis, peripheral blood, uninvolved tumor-adjacent lung and tumor were collected and were preserved as a mix of fresh-frozen and FFPE material. For TCR repertoire profiling, blood samples were analyzed as peripheral blood mononuclear cells. The immunoSEQ Assay was used to sequence TCR beta CDR3 regions from DNA. The study's own analysis went as follows. T cell density was computed as TCR beta template counts normalized to usable DNA estimated by amplifying housekeeping genes. The preseqR package was used to estimate richness by extrapolating to 400,000 templates for PBMC samples and to 120,000 templates for tissue samples. Clonality was defined by subtracting Pielou's evenness from one. Differential abundance testing on productive amino-acid clonotypes, with a minimum total count of 5 and an alpha of 0.1, was used to identify tissue-enriched TCRs. Repertoire overlap between compartments was quantified with the Jaccard Index and Morisita Overlap Index. GLIPH grouped TCR beta CDR3s together with public tetramer-defined viral CDR3s, and a viral motif had to include at least three viral sequences and show V-gene enrichment. This is the immuneACCESS table as TCRdb keeps it, with only in-frame sequences that have V and J called. A part of the clones is gone; compared with another copy, unresolved V genes explain less than half, and the rest is unexplained. V and J calls and clone size are given by that table; D and trimming were obtained from the DNA. The sample table contains tens of thousands of clones; only one count was recorded for around 82% of them. The leading ten clones occupy around 4.8% of the sample.

The receptor was isolated from a man aged 35-69 years with stage II lung adenocarcinoma. The starting material was PBMCs, obtained before any cancer treatment.

The DNA sequence is TGTGCCAGCGCATCGTGGGGGAGCAATCAGCCCCAGCATTTT. Translated, this gives CASASWGSNQPQHF. This chain is built from TRBV9 and TRBJ1-5; TRBD1 is a possible D gene, resting on 5 matching bases. The junction shows trimming of 7 bases on V and 1 base on J, plus 12 bases between the germline ends. From a lookup of the germline V gene, CDR1 and CDR2 are SGDLS and YYNGEE. Reading from cysteine to phenylalanine, the CDR3 counts 14 amino acids. The CDR3 DNA has 42 bases and is translated from base 1.